Listed below are T cell receptor beta chains from one sample, sequenced in a study of CD8 T cells in Susac syndrome. One entry per CDR3 protein results from TCRdb running MiXCR on the immunoSEQ multiplex PCR reads. The repertoire holds around 160,000 distinct CDR3 sequences, with around 94% as singletons. The specimen sequenced was CD4+ T cells from PBMCs. These receptors were obtained from a human donor with multiple sclerosis. The CDR3 runs from the conserved cysteine through the conserved F or W. Each record gives: CDR3 protein, CDR3 DNA, D gene, V gene, J gene, CDR3 length, clone size. D genes are given only for firm matches. A clone size is listed for some rows: how often the clone was seen (once, few, many), or a class if it is expanded.

CDR3 protein: CAISRTSITYEQYF
CDR3 DNA: TGTGCCATCTCCCGAACTAGTATCACCTACGAGCAGTACTTC
D gene: .
V gene: TRBV10-3
J gene: TRBJ2-7
CDR3 length: 14
clone size: .

CDR3 protein: CATSDSDPIGGNEQFF
CDR3 DNA: TGTGCCACCAGTGACTCGGACCCGATAGGGGGCAATGAGCAGTTCTTC
D gene: .
V gene: TRBV24-1
J gene: TRBJ2-1
CDR3 length: 16
clone size: .

CDR3 protein: CASSSLPGNTEAFF
CDR3 DNA: TGTGCCAGCAGCTCCCTCCCGGGGAACACTGAAGCTTTCTTT
D gene: .
V gene: TRBV3-1
J gene: TRBJ1-1
CDR3 length: 14
clone size: .

CDR3 protein: CSARQGGAYEQYF
CDR3 DNA: TGCAGTGCCAGACAGGGGGGGGCCTACGAGCAGTACTTC
D gene: TRBD1
V gene: TRBV20-1
J gene: TRBJ2-7
CDR3 length: 13
clone size: once

CDR3 protein: CASREGGLREQYF
CDR3 DNA: TGTGCCAGCAGGGAAGGAGGACTGCGCGAGCAGTACTTC
D gene: .
V gene: TRBV7-2
J gene: TRBJ2-7
CDR3 length: 13
clone size: .

CDR3 protein: CSVAQGLAGHNEQFF
CDR3 DNA: TGCAGCGTTGCACAGGGACTAGCGGGTCACAATGAGCAGTTCTTC
D gene: TRBD2
V gene: TRBV29-1
J gene: TRBJ2-1
CDR3 length: 15
clone size: .

CDR3 protein: CSATNIRQNTEAFF
CDR3 DNA: TGCAGTGCTACAAACATTCGGCAGAACACTGAAGCTTTCTTT
D gene: .
V gene: TRBV20-1
J gene: TRBJ1-1
CDR3 length: 14
clone size: .

CDR3 protein: CSAGAGEKLFF
CDR3 DNA: TGCAGTGCAGGCGCGGGGGAAAAACTGTTTTTT
D gene: .
V gene: TRBV20-1
J gene: TRBJ1-4
CDR3 length: 11
clone size: .

CDR3 protein: CASSQASGRGGKNIQYF
CDR3 DNA: TGTGCCAGCAGCCAGGCTAGCGGGAGGGGTGGCAAAAACATTCAGTACTTC
D gene: TRBD2
V gene: TRBV3-1
J gene: TRBJ2-4
CDR3 length: 17
clone size: .

CDR3 protein: CASSVVHGASTDTQYF
CDR3 DNA: TGTGCCAGCAGCGTAGTTCACGGAGCTAGCACAGATACGCAGTATTTT
D gene: .
V gene: TRBV9
J gene: TRBJ2-3
CDR3 length: 16
clone size: .

CDR3 protein: CAWRADVQGDEQYF
CDR3 DNA: TGTGCCTGGAGGGCCGATGTACAGGGGGACGAGCAGTACTTC
D gene: TRBD1
V gene: TRBV30
J gene: TRBJ2-7
CDR3 length: 14
clone size: .

CDR3 protein: CAGHSGRGYNEQFF
CDR3 DNA: TGTGCCGGCCATAGCGGGAGGGGTTACAATGAGCAGTTCTTC
D gene: TRBD2
V gene: TRBV30
J gene: TRBJ2-1
CDR3 length: 14
clone size: .

CDR3 protein: CASSLAAGGLGSTDTQYF
CDR3 DNA: TGCGCCAGCAGCTTGGCCGCTGGGGGACTGGGCTCCACAGATACGCAGTATTTT
D gene: .
V gene: TRBV5-1
J gene: TRBJ2-3
CDR3 length: 18
clone size: .

CDR3 protein: CASSLALTGIYEKLFF
CDR3 DNA: TGTGCCAGCAGCTTAGCTCTAACAGGGATCTATGAAAAACTGTTTTTT
D gene: .
V gene: TRBV7-8
J gene: TRBJ1-4
CDR3 length: 16
clone size: .

CDR3 protein: CASSTGPNPTQPQHF
CDR3 DNA: TGTGCCAGCTCCACGGGTCCGAATCCTACTCAGCCCCAGCATTTT
D gene: .
V gene: TRBV18
J gene: TRBJ1-5
CDR3 length: 15
clone size: .

CDR3 protein: CASSKLAGGADTGELFF
CDR3 DNA: TGTGCCAGTAGTAAGCTAGCGGGAGGAGCCGACACCGGGGAGCTGTTTTTT
D gene: TRBD2
V gene: TRBV19
J gene: TRBJ2-2
CDR3 length: 17
clone size: .

CDR3 protein: CASSPRLNEQYF
CDR3 DNA: TGTGCCAGCTCACCACGGCTGAACGAGCAGTACTTC
D gene: .
V gene: TRBV18
J gene: TRBJ2-7
CDR3 length: 12
clone size: once

CDR3 protein: CASSLVRNTGELFF
CDR3 DNA: TGTGCCAGCAGCTTGGTACGCAACACCGGGGAGCTGTTTTTT
D gene: .
V gene: TRBV7-2
J gene: TRBJ2-2
CDR3 length: 14
clone size: .

CDR3 protein: CASSFSGRPYEQYF
CDR3 DNA: TGTGCCAGCAGTTTTTCCGGCAGGCCCTACGAGCAGTACTTC
D gene: .
V gene: TRBV27
J gene: TRBJ2-7
CDR3 length: 14
clone size: .

CDR3 protein: CASNPRGTDTQYF
CDR3 DNA: TGTGCCAGCAACCCCCGAGGAACAGATACGCAGTATTTT
D gene: .
V gene: TRBV3-1
J gene: TRBJ2-3
CDR3 length: 13
clone size: .

CDR3 protein: CSAKIQGGGNTEAFF
CDR3 DNA: TGCAGTGCTAAGATACAGGGTGGAGGGAACACTGAAGCTTTCTTT
D gene: .
V gene: TRBV20-1
J gene: TRBJ1-1
CDR3 length: 15
clone size: .

CDR3 protein: CSVVGTSGSRVTQYF
CDR3 DNA: TGCAGCGTTGTAGGGACTAGCGGGAGCAGGGTGACCCAGTACTTC
D gene: TRBD2
V gene: TRBV29-1
J gene: TRBJ2-5
CDR3 length: 15
clone size: .

CDR3 protein: CASSTTPGPYYGYTF
CDR3 DNA: TGCGCCAGCAGCACCACACCAGGGCCCTACTATGGCTACACCTTC
D gene: .
V gene: TRBV5-1
J gene: TRBJ1-2
CDR3 length: 15
clone size: .

CDR3 protein: CAPTSGRYEQYF
CDR3 DNA: TGTGCCCCGACTAGCGGGAGGTACGAGCAGTACTTC
D gene: TRBD2
V gene: TRBV30
J gene: TRBJ2-7
CDR3 length: 12
clone size: .

CDR3 protein: CASSPRTGNTEAFF
CDR3 DNA: TGTGCCAGCAGCCCTAGGACAGGCAACACTGAAGCTTTCTTT
D gene: TRBD1
V gene: TRBV3-1
J gene: TRBJ1-1
CDR3 length: 14
clone size: .

CDR3 protein: CASSQTSARDTQYF
CDR3 DNA: TGTGCCAGCAGCCAAACGTCCGCCAGAGATACGCAGTATTTT
D gene: .
V gene: TRBV3-1
J gene: TRBJ2-3
CDR3 length: 14
clone size: .

CDR3 protein: CATSKDRALLGELFF
CDR3 DNA: TGTGCCACCAGCAAGGACAGGGCCCTTCTTGGGGAGCTGTTTTTT
D gene: TRBD1
V gene: TRBV15
J gene: TRBJ2-2
CDR3 length: 15
clone size: .

CDR3 protein: CASSSTYGYTF
CDR3 DNA: TGTGCCAGCAGCTCCACATATGGCTACACCTTC
D gene: .
V gene: TRBV7-2
J gene: TRBJ1-2
CDR3 length: 11
clone size: .

CDR3 protein: CSGGYNEQFF
CDR3 DNA: TGCAGCGGGGGATACAATGAGCAGTTCTTC
D gene: .
V gene: TRBV29-1
J gene: TRBJ2-1
CDR3 length: 10
clone size: .

CDR3 protein: CATSDTSGRETQQFF
CDR3 DNA: TGTGCCACCAGTGATACTAGCGGGAGGGAAACGCAGCAGTTCTTC
D gene: TRBD2
V gene: TRBV24-1
J gene: TRBJ2-1
CDR3 length: 15
clone size: .

CDR3 protein: CASSSPSDGNTEAFF
CDR3 DNA: TGTGCCAGCAGCTCCCCCTCGGACGGGAACACTGAAGCTTTCTTT
D gene: .
V gene: TRBV5-4
J gene: TRBJ1-1
CDR3 length: 15
clone size: .

CDR3 protein: CAWGGGAFSTEAFF
CDR3 DNA: TGTGCCTGGGGAGGGGGAGCCTTTTCCACTGAAGCTTTCTTT
D gene: .
V gene: TRBV30
J gene: TRBJ1-1
CDR3 length: 14
clone size: .

CDR3 protein: CASGTAQETQYF
CDR3 DNA: TGCGCCAGCGGGACAGCACAAGAGACCCAGTACTTC
D gene: TRBD1
V gene: TRBV5-1
J gene: TRBJ2-5
CDR3 length: 12
clone size: .

CDR3 protein: CSARDRSQYPNYGYTF
CDR3 DNA: TGCAGTGCTAGAGATCGAAGTCAGTACCCTAACTATGGCTACACCTTC
D gene: .
V gene: TRBV20-1
J gene: TRBJ1-2
CDR3 length: 16
clone size: .

CDR3 protein: CASSPDRSPGNTEAFF
CDR3 DNA: TGTGCCAGCAGTCCTGACAGGTCTCCTGGGAACACTGAAGCTTTCTTT
D gene: .
V gene: TRBV6-2/TRBV6-3
J gene: TRBJ1-1
CDR3 length: 16
clone size: once

CDR3 protein: CASSYSGLAGKNEQYF
CDR3 DNA: TGTGCCAGCAGTTATTCCGGACTAGCGGGAAAGAACGAGCAGTACTTC
D gene: TRBD2
V gene: TRBV6-5
J gene: TRBJ2-7
CDR3 length: 16
clone size: .

CDR3 protein: CASAENREGYTF
CDR3 DNA: TGTGCCAGTGCAGAGAACCGCGAGGGCTACACCTTC
D gene: .
V gene: TRBV19
J gene: TRBJ1-2
CDR3 length: 12
clone size: .

CDR3 protein: CASSQPLGRRGLLTSNTIYF
CDR3 DNA: TGCGCCAGCAGTCAACCCTTGGGACGGAGAGGATTATTAACCTCAAACACCATATATTTT
D gene: .
V gene: TRBV23-1
J gene: TRBJ1-3
CDR3 length: 20
clone size: .

CDR3 protein: CASSPYRGRSNQPQHF
CDR3 DNA: TGTGCCAGCAGCCCCTATCGTGGAAGGAGCAATCAGCCCCAGCATTTT
D gene: .
V gene: TRBV7-8
J gene: TRBJ1-5
CDR3 length: 16
clone size: .